One and the same sample provided the 24 T cell receptor beta chains below, sequenced in a study of shared clonotypes between healthy human individuals. Clones were sequenced by immunoSEQ multiplex PCR, and TCRdb holds only the in-frame ones, with some missing. Here the sample spans fewer than 500,000 clones, nearly 80% being singletons. The material sequenced was PBMCs. All receptors derive from a woman aged 35 to 49 in good health. Some clones in this sample may be carry-over from other donors' samples.

This chain joins TRBV4-1 and TRBJ2-2, with 7 bases identical to TRBD2. The CDR3 length is 17 residues. CDR1 and CDR2 (germline): MGHRA, YSYEKL. The trim removed 1 base at V and 6 bases at J, leaving 11 bases unmatched. The DNA of the CDR3 is TGCGCCAGCAGCCAAGGCACCATAGGACTAGTACCCGGGGAGCTGTTTTTT. It translates to CASSQGTIGLVPGELFF.

V and J are TRBV19 and TRBJ1-1; D is unclear. CDR1 is LNHDA and CDR2 is SQIVND in the germline V gene (reference sequence). Deletions cut 1 base from V and 1 base from J, with 7 bases between. The CDR3 is made up of 14 amino acids. In DNA form, the CDR3 reads TGTGCCAGTAGTATAGTACAGCCGAACACTGAAGCTTTCTTT. Residues: CASSIVQPNTEAFF.

The gene calls are TRBV30 and TRBJ1-2; D is unclear. This CDR3 comprises 13 residues. The V gene lost 4 bases and the J gene lost 3 bases, with 12 bases spanning the gap. Germline CDR1 reads GTSNPN; CDR2 reads SVGIG (reference sequence). CDR3 loop: CAWKTDNYYGYTF. CDR3 coding DNA: TGTGCCTGGAAGACGGATAATTACTATGGCTACACCTTC.

The chain links TRBV15 to TRBJ2-5; D may be TRBD2 (5 bases). Trimming stripped 8 bases from V and 5 bases from J, with 12 bases between. The germline V gene encodes CDR1 LNHNV and CDR2 YYDKDF (reference sequence). The CDR3 length is 12 residues. The CDR3 nucleotides are TGTGCCACCGGGAGTTCGGCGGAGACCCAGTACTTC. Translating it yields CATGSSAETQYF.

The gene calls are TRBV19 and TRBJ2-1, with D hard to call. The V gene lost 9 bases and the J gene lost 0 bases, with 9 bases spanning the gap. CDR1 is LNHDA, CDR2 SQIVND, per germline (reference sequence). The CDR3 extends over 13 amino acids. CDR3 bases: TGTGCCAGGATAAGTAACTCCTACAATGAGCAGTTCTTC. Its translation is CARISNSYNEQFF.

This chain connects TRBV5-1 to TRBJ2-1; possible D gene TRBD2, 6 bases. V lost 4 bases to trimming and J lost 9 bases, with 11 bases between them. This CDR3 has 12 residues. Germline loops: CDR1 SGHRS, CDR2 YFSETQ. The DNA for the CDR3 is TGCGCCAGCAGCCAGGGACTGGTTGAGCAGTTCTTC. Residues: CASSQGLVEQFF. The full variable domain, with the rest looked up from reference TRBV5-1 and TRBJ2-1, is KAGVTQTPRYLIKTRGQQVTLSCSPISGHRSVSWYQQTPGQGLQFLFEYFSETQRNKGNFPGRFSGRQFSNSRSEMNVSTLELGDSALYLCASSQGLVEQFFGPGTRLTVL.

The chain is built from TRBV7-2 and TRBJ2-2; D may be TRBD2 (7 bases). The V gene lost 5 bases and the J gene lost 4 bases, with 17 bases spanning the gap. The germline V gene encodes CDR1 SGHTA and CDR2 FQGNSA. This CDR3 region has 16 residues. CDR3 coding DNA: TGTGCCAGCAGCCCGAGGGGGGGCGCCGGCACCGGGGAGCTGTTTTTT. Protein: CASSPRGGAGTGELFF.

V usage is TRBV7-6 and J usage is TRBJ2-3; D remains unclear. This CDR3 spans 13 amino acids. Germline V gene sequence: CDR1 SGHVS, CDR2 FNYEAQ. The ends were cut back, 4 bases at V and 6 bases at J, with 11 bases in the middle. CDR3 DNA sequence: TGTGCCAGCAGCTCCCACGACGGGGATACGCAGTATTTT. It codes for CASSSHDGDTQYF.

This chain links TRBV6-1 with TRBJ1-1, with TRBD1 as a possible D gene (5 bases). V shed 1 base and J shed 6 bases, with 12 bases lying between them. Germline V gives CDR1 MNHNS, CDR2 SASEGT. The CDR3 covers 14 residues. The CDR3 region is CASSEVWGSAEAFF. As DNA, the CDR3 is TGTGCCAGCAGTGAAGTTTGGGGGAGCGCTGAAGCTTTCTTT.

The chain joins TRBV6-1 to TRBJ2-2, with D unclear. Trimming shortened V by 3 bases and J by 1 base, and 6 bases separated the two germline ends. Germline values: CDR1 MNHNS, CDR2 SASEGT. The CDR3 extends over 14 amino acids. CDR3 amino acids: CASSEHQNTGELFF. The CDR3 bases are TGTGCCAGCAGTGAGCATCAGAACACCGGGGAGCTGTTTTTT.

V is TRBV7-2 and J is TRBJ1-3; D is uncertain. Looked up from germline, CDR1 is SGHTA and CDR2 is FQGNSA. V shed 2 bases and J shed 7 bases, with 9 bases lying between them. This CDR3 has 13 residues. CDR3 bases: TGTGCCAGCAGCTTAAACTCCCCGAACACCATATATTTT. Translation gives CASSLNSPNTIYF.

The genes are TRBV7-2 and TRBJ2-1; 8 positions match TRBD2. The CDR3 length is 16 residues. Trimming cost V 5 bases and J 10 bases; bases outside gene matches: 16. The V gene's germline CDR1 is SGHTA and CDR2 FQGNSA. The CDR3 coding sequence is TGTGCCAGCAGCCCCCTCCGGGGGGGTAGGAGAAACGAGCAGTTCTTC. Protein sequence: CASSPLRGGRRNEQFF.

The chain combines TRBV7-9 with TRBJ2-5; 10 bases map to TRBD1. This CDR3 has 15 amino acids. Unmatched junction bases numbered 5, after V lost 2 bases and J lost 5 bases. Germline V gene data show CDR1 as SEHNR and CDR2 as FQNEAQ (reference sequence). The CDR3 region is CASSLQTGGVETQYF. The DNA for the CDR3 is TGTGCCAGCAGCTTACAGACAGGGGGCGTGGAGACCCAGTACTTC. Full variable domain (missing parts from reference TRBV7-9 and TRBJ2-5): DTGVSQNPRHKITKRGQNVTFRCDPISEHNRLYWYRQTLGQGPEFLTYFQNEAQLEKSRLLSDRFSAERPKGSFSTLEIQRTEQGDSAMYLCASSLQTGGVETQYFGPGTRLLVL.

The chain has TRBV11-1 and TRBJ2-6, with D perhaps matching TRBD1 (5 bases). The germline V gene has CDR1 SGHAT and CDR2 FQDESV (reference sequence). V lost 5 bases and J 2 bases, leaving 13 bases between the germline ends. The CDR3 has 16 amino acids. CDR3 bases: TGTGCCAGCAGCCGGCAGGGTCTCACTGGGGCCAACGTCCTGACTTTC. Residues: CASSRQGLTGANVLTF.

This sequence joins TRBV5-4 and TRBJ2-4, with 10 positions matching TRBD1. Germline CDR1 SGHNT, CDR2 YYREEE (reference sequence). The V segment lost 0 bases and the J segment 8 bases; nucleotides outside the gene matches: 11. The CDR3 sequence is 17 residues long. The CDR3 DNA reads as TGTGCCAGCAGCTTGGGACCTGGTGGACAGGGGGGGGACATTCAGTACTTC. Translation: CASSLGPGGQGGDIQYF.

The V and J genes are TRBV2 and TRBJ1-5; D might be TRBD1 (6 bases). The CDR3 is 14 amino acids. V was shortened by 5 bases and J by 7 bases, with 15 bases between the two germline ends. Germline assignment: CDR1 SNHLY and CDR2 FYNNEI. CDR3 amino acids: CASSQEGGWQPQHF. In DNA, the CDR3 is TGTGCCAGCAGTCAGGAAGGGGGTTGGCAGCCCCAGCATTTT.

This clone occurred once. The chain combines TRBV15 with TRBJ2-2; the D gene is possibly TRBD1 (6 bases). Germline V gives CDR1 LNHNV, CDR2 YYDKDF (reference sequence). With 0 bases removed from V and 6 bases from J, the gap between germline ends came to 8 bases. The CDR3 sequence is 14 residues long. The CDR3, as DNA: TGTGCCACCAGCAGAGATAAGGGGGCCGGGGAGCTGTTTTTT. It codes for CATSRDKGAGELFF.

This clone turned up a few times. The CDR3 coding sequence is TGTGCCTGGAGTGGAGGGACGACAGGGACCAACACTGAAGCTTTCTTT. Amino acids: CAWSGGTTGTNTEAFF. The V and J genes are TRBV30 and TRBJ1-1; TRBD1 aligns across 7 bases. Germline values: CDR1 GTSNPN, CDR2 SVGIG (reference sequence). V trimming: 1 base; J trimming: 2 bases; junction bases outside the gene matches: 10. The CDR3 totals 16 residues.

The rearrangement joins TRBV2 to TRBJ2-5; the match to TRBD1 covers 7 bases. In germline, CDR1 is SNHLY, CDR2 FYNNEI. Trimming removed 5 bases from V and 4 bases from J; junction bases left unmatched: 10. The CDR3 runs 15 residues. The DNA for the CDR3 is TGTGCCAGCAGTCGACAGGGACGTACCGGAGAGACCCAGTACTTC. It translates to CASSRQGRTGETQYF.

J is TRBJ1-1 and V is TRBV5-4; possible D gene TRBD1, 6 bases. This CDR3 has 16 residues. The germline CDR1 and CDR2 sequences are SGHNT and YYREEE (reference sequence). Trimming cost V 0 bases and J 1 base, with 13 bases left between them. The CDR3 nucleotides read TGTGCCAGCAGCTTGGGGAGGGGGAGGGAGAACACTGAAGCTTTCTTT. It translates to CASSLGRGRENTEAFF.

The chain carries TRBV23-1 and TRBJ1-5, with TRBD1 matching over 8 bases. TRBV23-1 is labeled an ORF, and its function is uncertain. J gave up 5 bases and V 2 bases, and 11 bases lay outside the gene matches. This CDR3 contains 17 residues. CDR3 bases: TGCGCCAGCAGTCAACCCGGGCGAGACAGGGGTGATCAGCCCCAGCATTTT. Translating it yields CASSQPGRDRGDQPQHF.

The rearrangement uses TRBV11-2 and TRBJ1-1; no reliable D call. V was clipped by 1 base and J by 5 bases, with 8 bases between them. The CDR3 has 13 residues. The germline V gene has CDR1 SGHAT and CDR2 FQNNGV. The CDR3 DNA follows: TGTGCCAGCAGCTTAGCTTTCCAAACTGAAGCTTTCTTT. Encoded protein: CASSLAFQTEAFF. Filled out from reference TRBV11-2 and TRBJ1-1, the complete variable domain reads EAGVAQSPRYKIIEKRQSVAFWCNPISGHATLYWYQQILGQGPKLLIQFQNNGVVDDSQLPKDRFSAERLKGVDSTLKIQPAKLEDSAVYLCASSLAFQTEAFFGQGTRLTVV.

J is TRBJ1-5 and V is TRBV21-1; the table's D call, TRBD1, was not checked against the DNA. TRBV21-1 is designated a pseudogene. The CDR3 is made up of 18 amino acids. In DNA, the CDR3 is TGTGCCAGCAGCAAACCCGGTAAGGGGAAAGCAGACAATCAGCCCCAGCATTTT. Translating it yields CASSKPGKGKADNQPQHF.

The chain carries TRBV5-5 and TRBJ2-1; D is unclear. V was clipped by 4 bases and J by 9 bases, with 17 bases between them. The CDR3 extends over 14 amino acids. Germline loops: CDR1 SGHKS, CDR2 YYEKEE (reference sequence). CDR3 sequence reads: CASSLTDSLGEQFF. Here the CDR3 DNA reads TGTGCCAGCAGCCTAACCGATAGCCTGGGTGAGCAGTTCTTC.